Detailed here is one T cell receptor beta chain. Its specificity is unknown. This specimen comes from a study of PD-L1 blockade in urothelial cancer. Study-wide points: More expansion of tumor-associated blood clones, seen at 3 weeks, marked durable-benefit patients.

Profiling relied on immunoSEQ multiplex PCR, and the TCRdb table lists in-frame clones only, not all of them. The repertoire holds almost 30,000 clones, about 90% seen once, with approximately 3.1% in the top ten. Trimming removed 7 bases from V and 9 bases from J; junction bases left unmatched: 6. CDR1 SGHNT and CDR2 YYREEE come from the germline V gene (reference sequence). The length of the CDR3 is 14 residues. The sample in question was PBMCs, obtained around atezolizumab (anti-PD-L1) treatment. The rearrangement uses TRBV5-4 and TRBJ2-1; TRBD2 agrees at 14 bases. The sequence derives from a man aged 45-60 years with urothelial cancer. CDR3 DNA: TGTGCCAGCGCGGGACTAGCGGGAGTTAGTGAGCAGTTCTTC. This encodes CASAGLAGVSEQFF.